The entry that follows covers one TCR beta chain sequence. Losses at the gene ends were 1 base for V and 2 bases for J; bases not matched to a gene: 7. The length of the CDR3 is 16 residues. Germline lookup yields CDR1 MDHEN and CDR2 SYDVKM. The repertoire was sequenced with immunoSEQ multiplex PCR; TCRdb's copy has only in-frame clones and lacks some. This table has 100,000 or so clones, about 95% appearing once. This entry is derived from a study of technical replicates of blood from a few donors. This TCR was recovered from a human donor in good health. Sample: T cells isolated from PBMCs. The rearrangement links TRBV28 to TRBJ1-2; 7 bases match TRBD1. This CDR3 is CASSLYGLDRNYGYTF. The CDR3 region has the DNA TGTGCCAGCAGTTTATATGGCCTGGACAGGAACTATGGCTACACCTTC.